This passage covers 28 T cell receptor beta chains from one sample sequenced in a study of shared clonotypes between healthy human individuals. Only in-frame clones appear in the TCRdb table, and some are missing; sequencing was by immunoSEQ multiplex PCR. The repertoire includes about 500,000 clones, around 77% of them detected once, and around 13% sits in the top ten. Sequenced material: PBMCs. Source of these receptors: a woman in her 40s in good health. Some clones in this sample may be carry-over from other donors' samples.

The chain joins TRBV11-1 to TRBJ2-7, with TRBD1 matching 8 bases. Germline loops: CDR1 SGHAT, CDR2 FQDESV (reference sequence). CDR3 length: 15 amino acids. Trimming at V came to 5 bases and at J to 3 bases, leaving 9 bases not matched to a gene. In nucleotides, the CDR3 is TGTGCCAGCAGCACCAACCAGGGGGCCGGCTACGAGCAGTACTTC. Its protein product is CASSTNQGAGYEQYF. The entire variable domain, with the rest obtained from reference TRBV11-1 and TRBJ2-7, is as follows: EAEVAQSPRYKITEKSQAVAFWCDPISGHATLYWYRQILGQGPELLVQFQDESVVDDSQLPKDRFSAERLKGVDSTLKIQPAELGDSAMYLCASSTNQGAGYEQYFGPGTRLTVT.

The chain recombines TRBV7-9 with TRBJ2-1, with a possible D match to TRBD2 (6 bases). The germline V gene has CDR1 SEHNR and CDR2 FQNEAQ (reference sequence). This CDR3 is 15 amino acids long. The ends were cut back, 5 bases at V and 3 bases at J, with 14 bases in the middle. The CDR3 region is CASSPRRTIYNEQFF. CDR3 coding DNA: TGTGCCAGCAGCCCGCGACGGACTATCTACAATGAGCAGTTCTTC.

The chain carries TRBV5-1 and TRBJ2-3; no reliable D call. The germline V gene encodes CDR1 SGHRS and CDR2 YFSETQ. CDR3 length: 13 amino acids. The V end was cut by 6 bases, the J end by 1 base, with 9 bases between. The CDR3 nucleotides are TGCGCCAGCATCCCAAAACGCACAGATACGCAGTATTTT. This sequence encodes CASIPKRTDTQYF. Supplemented by reference TRBV5-1 and TRBJ2-3, the full variable domain reads KAGVTQTPRYLIKTRGQQVTLSCSPISGHRSVSWYQQTPGQGLQFLFEYFSETQRNKGNFPGRFSGRQFSNSRSEMNVSTLELGDSALYLCASIPKRTDTQYFGPGTRLTVL.

J is TRBJ2-2 and V is TRBV28; D possibly matches TRBD1 or TRBD2 (5 bases each). CDR1 is MDHEN, CDR2 SYDVKM, per germline. The V end lost 6 bases, the J end lost 6 bases, and 11 bases lay between the germline ends. This CDR3 contains 13 residues. The CDR3 here is CASSHGTAGELFF. CDR3 nucleotides: TGTGCCAGCAGCCACGGGACCGCCGGGGAGCTGTTTTTT.

The V call is TRBV27, the J call TRBJ2-7; no definite D call. Per the germline V gene, CDR1 is MNHEY and CDR2 is SMNVEV (reference sequence). V lost 6 bases and J 3 bases, leaving 9 bases between the germline ends. The CDR3 length is 12 residues. CDR3 loop: CASRDRYYEQYF. In DNA form, the CDR3 reads TGTGCCAGCAGGGATAGGTACTACGAGCAGTACTTC.

The chain employs TRBV19 and TRBJ2-1, with 7 bases matching TRBD1. CDR3 length: 17 residues. The ends lost 6 bases at V and 0 bases at J; junction bases unmatched: 11. Germline V lookup: CDR1 LNHDA, CDR2 SQIVND (reference sequence). The CDR3 is CASRGSGTVLSYNEQFF. The CDR3 DNA reads as TGTGCCAGTAGAGGCTCCGGGACAGTCCTCTCCTACAATGAGCAGTTCTTC.

This clone showed up just once. V usage is TRBV9 and J usage is TRBJ2-1; 8 positions agree with TRBD2. The ends lost 0 bases at V and 6 bases at J; junction bases unmatched: 11. The V gene's germline CDR1 is SGDLS and CDR2 YYNGEE. CDR3 length: 17 residues. The DNA for the CDR3 is TGTGCCAGCAGCGTAGGGGGTAGCGGGGCATGGGGCAATGAGCAGTTCTTC. Protein product: CASSVGGSGAWGNEQFF.

In its sample, this clone was seen a few times. V usage is TRBV2 and J usage is TRBJ1-2; perhaps TRBD1 as D (5 bases). In germline, CDR1 is SNHLY, CDR2 FYNNEI. The CDR3 is 12 amino acids. Deletions cut 7 bases from V and 4 bases from J, with 10 bases between. CDR3 residues: CASTSGSYGYTF. DNA of the CDR3: TGTGCCAGCACCTCAGGGAGCTATGGCTACACCTTC.

J is TRBJ2-7 and V is TRBV11-2; TRBD2 agrees at 12 bases. Germline assignment: CDR1 SGHAT and CDR2 FQNNGV. The trim removed 3 bases at V and 2 bases at J, leaving 5 bases unmatched. CDR3 length: 16 residues. CDR3 DNA sequence: TGTGCCAGCAGCTTCCTAGCGGGAGGGGGGCCCTACGAGCAGTACTTC. It is translated as CASSFLAGGGPYEQYF. The whole variable domain, remainder taken from reference TRBV11-2 and TRBJ2-7, is EAGVAQSPRYKIIEKRQSVAFWCNPISGHATLYWYQQILGQGPKLLIQFQNNGVVDDSQLPKDRFSAERLKGVDSTLKIQPAKLEDSAVYLCASSFLAGGGPYEQYFGPGTRLTVT.

This chain connects TRBV4-3 to TRBJ2-2; 12 nucleotides align to TRBD1. The trim removed 3 bases at V and 4 bases at J, leaving 3 bases unmatched. From germline, CDR1 is LGHNA and CDR2 YSLEER. The CDR3 has 16 residues. CDR3 DNA: TGCGCCAGCAGCCAGGGGACAGGGGGCGGCACCGGGGAGCTGTTTTTT. It codes for CASSQGTGGGTGELFF.

This chain connects TRBV29-1 to TRBJ1-1; D not resolved. Germline V gene lookup returns CDR1 SQVTM and CDR2 ANQGSEA. The CDR3 has 14 residues. V lost 8 bases to trimming and J lost 1 base, with 17 bases between them. CDR3 sequence (DNA): TGCAGCACCGTCGGAACCCAGTGGAACACTGAAGCTTTCTTT. It encodes CSTVGTQWNTEAFF.

This clone was counted only a few times. This chain connects TRBV19 to TRBJ2-1; TRBD2 might be the D (6 bases). The CDR3 consists of 13 residues. V lost 3 bases to trimming and J lost 8 bases, with 11 bases between them. The V gene's germline CDR1 is LNHDA and CDR2 SQIVND (reference sequence). CDR3 amino acids: CASSIRDFHEQFF. Here the CDR3 DNA reads TGTGCCAGTAGTATCCGGGACTTCCATGAGCAGTTCTTC.

The rearrangement links TRBV5-1 to TRBJ1-2, with D possibly being TRBD1 (6 bases). CDR1 is SGHRS and CDR2 is YFSETQ in the germline V gene. The CDR3 contains 13 residues. V shed 4 bases and J shed 2 bases, with 9 bases lying between them. This CDR3 is CASSQTGNYGYTF. In DNA, the CDR3 is TGCGCCAGCAGCCAAACAGGGAACTATGGCTACACCTTC.

This clone has a count of ten or more. Other DNA variants within this sample encode the same CDR3. This chain joins TRBV30 and TRBJ1-1, with D possibly being TRBD1 (5 bases). The V and J ends lost 2 bases and 1 base respectively, with 20 bases between them. This CDR3 spans 17 amino acids. Germline CDR1 is GTSNPN and CDR2 is SVGIG (reference sequence). This chain's CDR3 is CAWSRFGGLQGNTEAFF. CDR3 sequence (DNA): TGTGCCTGGAGTAGATTCGGTGGATTGCAGGGGAACACTGAAGCTTTCTTT.

The chain combines TRBV19 with TRBJ2-7, with 9 nucleotides matching TRBD2. The CDR3 covers 13 residues. The trim removed 5 bases at V and 6 bases at J, leaving 5 bases unmatched. The germline gives CDR1 LNHDA, CDR2 SQIVND (reference sequence). This chain's CDR3 is CASSVAGVSEQYF. In nucleotides, the CDR3 is TGTGCCAGTAGTGTAGCGGGAGTAAGCGAGCAGTACTTC.

The rearrangement joins TRBV7-9 to TRBJ2-7; D gene unclear. Trimming took 5 bases from V and 3 from J, leaving 8 bases between them. Germline CDR1 reads SEHNR; CDR2 reads FQNEAQ (reference sequence). The CDR3 is 12 residues long. The chain's CDR3 is CASSPANYEQYF. The DNA of the CDR3 is TGTGCCAGCAGCCCAGCAAACTACGAGCAGTACTTC.

The J gene is TRBJ2-3, the V gene TRBV6-4, with D perhaps matching TRBD1 (5 bases). The V end lost 6 bases, the J end lost 2 bases, and 12 bases lay between the germline ends. CDR3 length equals 14 residues. Germline CDR1 reads MRHNA; CDR2 reads SNTAGT. Written as DNA, the CDR3 is TGTGCCAGCAGCCTAGGGGCCCTCACAGATACGCAGTATTTT. Protein sequence: CASSLGALTDTQYF.

Comments on this clone: This may stem from a read error, because a much larger clone lies one nucleotide away. It is unclear where the CDR3 begins or ends on the DNA, so no DNA is shown, and the CDR3 is as TCRdb lists it. Other DNA sequences from this sample encode an identical CDR3 as well. The chain recombines TRBV7-9 with TRBJ1-4; no check of the table's D call, TRBD1, against the DNA was made. Germline V gene sequence: CDR1 SEHNR, CDR2 FQNEAQ (reference sequence). Inclusive of both ends, the CDR3 amounts to 15 amino acids. The CDR3 sequence: CASSLVGQGNEKLFF.

The chain uses TRBV5-1 and TRBJ2-3; D is perhaps TRBD1 or TRBD2 (5 bases each). This CDR3 comprises 15 residues. The V end lost 4 bases, the J end lost 5 bases, and 17 bases lay between the germline ends. CDR1 and CDR2 (germline): SGHRS, YFSETQ. Here the CDR3 DNA reads TGCGCCAGCAGCGTTGGGACGACTGCGGGAGATACGCAGTATTTT. Protein product: CASSVGTTAGDTQYF.

This clone appeared a single time. The chain links TRBV5-1 to TRBJ2-2; 11 nucleotides line up with TRBD1. The CDR3 loop spans 15 amino acids. CDR1 is SGHRS, CDR2 YFSETQ, per germline. V gave up 3 bases and J gave up 4 bases; unmatched junction bases: 2. For the CDR3, the DNA is TGCGCCAGCAGCTGGGGGACAGGGGGCACCGGGGAGCTGTTTTTT. Amino acid sequence: CASSWGTGGTGELFF.

This clone was recorded many times. Other DNA sequences in this sample translate to the same CDR3. V gene TRBV1 combines with J gene TRBJ1-2. TRBV1 is listed as a pseudogene. The CDR3 is 14 residues long. The CDR3 DNA is TGCACCACCACACTAAGAGGGCGGCCCTGTGGCTACACCTTC. It specifies CTTTLRGRPCGYTF.

The chain uses TRBV19 and TRBJ2-1; 10 bases agree with TRBD1. Germline CDR1 is LNHDA and CDR2 is SQIVND (reference sequence). The ends lost 5 bases at V and 7 bases at J; junction bases unmatched: 8. The length of the CDR3 is 15 residues. The CDR3 sequence: CASSDRDRGENEQFF. The CDR3 coding sequence is TGTGCCAGTAGTGACCGGGACAGGGGTGAAAATGAGCAGTTCTTC. Drawing the rest from reference TRBV19 and TRBJ2-1, the complete variable domain is DGGITQSPKYLFRKEGQNVTLSCEQNLNHDAMYWYRQDPGQGLRLIYYSQIVNDFQKGDIAEGYSVSREKKESFPLTVTSAQKNPTAFYLCASSDRDRGENEQFFGPGTRLTVL.

A note on this clone: This likely stems from a read error, as it lies one base from a far larger clone. The CDR3 DNA follows: TGTGCCAGCTCAACCCAAGGGACCCAGTACTTC. Its translation: CASSTQGTQYF. The chain uses TRBV18 and TRBJ2-5, with D unresolved. CDR3 length: 11 amino acids. The germline CDR1 and CDR2 sequences are KGHSH and LQKENI.

The chain is built from TRBV7-3 and TRBJ2-1; D gene ambiguous. V was shortened by 1 base and J by 2 bases, with 9 bases between the two germline ends. CDR1 is SGHTA, CDR2 FQGTGA, per germline. The CDR3 is 15 residues long. CDR3 loop: CASSLSYEAYNEQFF. CDR3 nucleotide sequence: TGTGCCAGCAGCTTAAGCTACGAGGCCTACAATGAGCAGTTCTTC.

This chain uses TRBV14 with TRBJ2-7; 10 nucleotides match TRBD2. V was pared by 6 bases and J by 6 bases, with 11 bases of the junction left unmatched. CDR3 length: 15 residues. CDR1 is SGHDN and CDR2 is FVKESK in the germline V gene. CDR3: CASRPSGSPRSEQYF. For the CDR3, the DNA is TGTGCCAGCAGACCTAGCGGGAGCCCACGAAGCGAGCAGTACTTC.

This rearrangement joins TRBV28 to TRBJ1-2; 8 nucleotides agree with TRBD1. The CDR3 has 14 residues. V gave up 4 bases and J gave up 4 bases; unmatched junction bases: 5. Germline lookup yields CDR1 MDHEN and CDR2 SYDVKM. CDR3 nucleotide sequence: TGTGCCAGCAGTTCTATTACAGGGGGCTATGGCTACACCTTC. This translates into CASSSITGGYGYTF.

This chain uses TRBV6-5 with TRBJ1-4; D unresolved. V dropped 7 bases and J dropped 0 bases, with 12 bases sitting between them. CDR1 and CDR2 (germline): MNHEY, SVGAGI. The CDR3 has 15 residues. In DNA form, the CDR3 reads TGTGCCAGCACTAGGGAGTTTGCAACTAATGAAAAACTGTTTTTT. This gives the protein CASTREFATNEKLFF.

This chain links TRBV6-1 with TRBJ1-5, with D perhaps TRBD1 (5 bases). This CDR3 region has 14 residues. Looked up from germline, CDR1 is MNHNS and CDR2 is SASEGT. Trimming stripped 7 bases from V and 5 bases from J, with 15 bases between. As DNA, the CDR3 is TGTGCCAGCACCCGGGGGGGTCCTGATCAGCCCCAGCATTTT. Residues: CASTRGGPDQPQHF.